This TCR beta chain was recovered during a study of blood T cell repertoires in COVID-19. The overall study: The analysed material was cDNA or gDNA that came from T cells, B-cell-depleted T cells, or PBMCs.

Per germline, CDR1 SGHTA and CDR2 FQGTGA. The CDR3 is 17 amino acids. Trimming cost V 0 bases and J 4 bases, with 15 bases left between them. Original processing notes: How many nucleated cells were present was estimated from reference gene primer amplification. The assay was immunoSEQ multiplex PCR, and TCRdb's table has in-frame clones only and misses some. V and J calls plus clone size are reproduced from that table; the DNA served to infer D and trimming. The sample includes 130,000 to 150,000 clones, 75% to 90% of them seen just once. The V gene is TRBV7-3, the J gene TRBJ2-2, with D maybe TRBD1 (7 bases). Sample: peripheral blood. The clonotype comes from a man at least 80 years old with acute or convalescent COVID-19. The CDR3 nucleotides are TGTGCCAGCAGCTTAACTCCCGGGGGACAGTCCACCGGGGAGCTGTTTTTT. Its protein product is CASSLTPGGQSTGELFF.